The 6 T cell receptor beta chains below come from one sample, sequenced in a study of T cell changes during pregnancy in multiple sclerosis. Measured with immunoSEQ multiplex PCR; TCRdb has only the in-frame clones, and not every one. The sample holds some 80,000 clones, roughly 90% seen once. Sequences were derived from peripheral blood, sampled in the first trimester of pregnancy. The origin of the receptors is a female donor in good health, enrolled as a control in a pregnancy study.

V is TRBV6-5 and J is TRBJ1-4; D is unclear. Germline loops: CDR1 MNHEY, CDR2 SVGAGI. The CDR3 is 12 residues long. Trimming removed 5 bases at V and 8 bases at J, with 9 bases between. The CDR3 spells CASSRQSEKLFF. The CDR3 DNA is TGTGCCAGCAGTCGACAATCCGAAAAACTGTTTTTT.

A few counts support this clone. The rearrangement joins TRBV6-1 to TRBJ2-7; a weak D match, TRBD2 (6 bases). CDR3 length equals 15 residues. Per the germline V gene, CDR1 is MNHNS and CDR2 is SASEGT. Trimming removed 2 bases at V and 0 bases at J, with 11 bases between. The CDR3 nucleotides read TGTGCCAGCAGTGAAAAGGGACTGATCTCCTACGAGCAGTACTTC. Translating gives CASSEKGLISYEQYF.

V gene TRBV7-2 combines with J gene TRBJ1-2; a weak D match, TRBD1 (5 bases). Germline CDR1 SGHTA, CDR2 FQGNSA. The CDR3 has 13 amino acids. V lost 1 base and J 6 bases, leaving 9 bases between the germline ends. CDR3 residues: CASSLGGRNGYTF. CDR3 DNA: TGTGCCAGCAGCTTAGGGGGGAGGAATGGCTACACCTTC.

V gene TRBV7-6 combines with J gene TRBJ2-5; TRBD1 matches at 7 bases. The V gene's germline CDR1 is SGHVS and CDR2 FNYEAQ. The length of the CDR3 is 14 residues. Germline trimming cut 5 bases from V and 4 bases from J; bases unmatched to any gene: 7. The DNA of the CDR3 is TGTGCCAGCAGCCCCCCCAGGGGGACAGAGACCCAGTACTTC. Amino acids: CASSPPRGTETQYF.

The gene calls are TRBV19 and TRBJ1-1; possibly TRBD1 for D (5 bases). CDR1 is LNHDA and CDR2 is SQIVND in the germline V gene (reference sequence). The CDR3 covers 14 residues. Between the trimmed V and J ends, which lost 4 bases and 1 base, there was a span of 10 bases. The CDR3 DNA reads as TGTGCCAGTAGTAATCGACAGCCGAACACTGAAGCTTTCTTT. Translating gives CASSNRQPNTEAFF. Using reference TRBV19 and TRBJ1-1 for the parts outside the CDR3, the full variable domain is DGGITQSPKYLFRKEGQNVTLSCEQNLNHDAMYWYRQDPGQGLRLIYYSQIVNDFQKGDIAEGYSVSREKKESFPLTVTSAQKNPTAFYLCASSNRQPNTEAFFGQGTRLTVV.

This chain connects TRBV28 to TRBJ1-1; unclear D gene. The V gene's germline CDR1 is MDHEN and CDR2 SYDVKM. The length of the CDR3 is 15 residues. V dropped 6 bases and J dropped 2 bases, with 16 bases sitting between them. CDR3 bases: TGTGCCAGCAGCCCAAACGGGGTTCCTAACACTGAAGCTTTCTTT. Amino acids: CASSPNGVPNTEAFF.